The TCR beta chain described here comes from a study of blood T cell repertoires in COVID-19. Method: immunoSEQ multiplex PCR; TCRdb's copy keeps in-frame clones and lacks some. There are about 64,000 clones in the sample; more than 70% occur only once, and roughly a tenth lies in the top ten. Everyone who took part was roughly 18 to 95 years old, and they came from some 23 US areas. Participants had their cohort set by participant-reported clinical history. Recovery meant two consecutive negative NP/OP PCR tests, professional clearance, or resolved symptoms. Germline loops: CDR1 SGHAT, CDR2 FQNNGV. The CDR3 runs to 14 residues. V lost 5 bases and J lost 6, with 16 bases in between.

The sample taken for sequencing was PBMCs or T cells enriched from blood (not recorded which). The V call is TRBV11-2, the J call TRBJ1-1; TRBD1 is a possible D gene (6 bases). The receptor was isolated from a woman aged 35 to 49 who had recovered from COVID-19. CDR3 sequence: CASSEEHRAAEAFF. The CDR3 DNA reads TGTGCCAGCAGCGAGGAACACAGGGCTGCTGAAGCTTTCTTT.